This T cell receptor beta chain was documented in a study of PD-1 blockade in mismatch repair-deficient tumors. The study's findings and limits: Tumor-resident clones, often absent from pretreatment blood, expanded after pembrolizumab and then contracted.

Mismatch repair deficiency was confirmed in all patients, by PCR or immunohistochemistry. In this sample, this clone turned up once. What it binds is not known. The assay was immunoSEQ multiplex PCR, and TCRdb's table has in-frame clones only and misses some. The table records over 100,000 clones, around three quarters of them present only once. The V end was cut by 4 bases, the J end by 8 bases, with 15 bases between. Germline V lookup: CDR1 LGHNT, CDR2 FRNRAP. CDR3 length equals 14 residues. The TCR sequence derives from an adult with mismatch repair-deficient cancer. Sequencing was performed on peripheral blood, taken about 60 weeks after starting pembrolizumab. The chain is built from TRBV12-5 and TRBJ2-1; D tentatively fits TRBD1 or TRBD2 (5 bases each). This CDR3 is CASGWDGLGDEQFF. CDR3 nucleotide sequence: TGTGCTAGTGGTTGGGACGGCCTTGGAGATGAGCAGTTCTTC.